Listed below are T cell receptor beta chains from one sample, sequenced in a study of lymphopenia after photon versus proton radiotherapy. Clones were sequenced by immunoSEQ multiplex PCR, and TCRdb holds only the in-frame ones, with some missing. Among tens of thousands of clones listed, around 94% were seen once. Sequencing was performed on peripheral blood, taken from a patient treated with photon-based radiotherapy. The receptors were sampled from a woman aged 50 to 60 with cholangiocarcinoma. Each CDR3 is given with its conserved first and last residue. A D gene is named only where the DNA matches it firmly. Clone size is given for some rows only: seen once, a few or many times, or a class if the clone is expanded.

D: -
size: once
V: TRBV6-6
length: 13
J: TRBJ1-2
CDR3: CASRDGQRYGYTF
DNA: TGTGCCAGCAGGGATGGACAGCGATATGGCTACACCTTC

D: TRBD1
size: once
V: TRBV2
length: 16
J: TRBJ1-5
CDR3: CASSALSTGVKQPQHF
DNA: TGTGCCAGCAGTGCCCTCTCTACAGGGGTGAAACAGCCCCAGCATTTT

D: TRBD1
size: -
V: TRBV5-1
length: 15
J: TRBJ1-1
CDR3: CASSMSRDRNTEAFF
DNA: TGCGCCAGCAGCATGTCCCGGGACAGGAACACTGAAGCTTTCTTT

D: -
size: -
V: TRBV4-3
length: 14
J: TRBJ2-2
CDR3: CASSQEDGFGELFF
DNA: TGCGCCAGCAGCCAAGAAGACGGGTTCGGGGAGCTGTTTTTT

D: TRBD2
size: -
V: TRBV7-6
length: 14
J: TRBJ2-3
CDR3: CASSSVGGVDTQYF
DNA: TGTGCCAGCAGCTCAGTGGGGGGGGTAGATACGCAGTATTTT

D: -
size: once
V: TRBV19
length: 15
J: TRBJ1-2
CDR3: CASSRGGEPNYGYTF
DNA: TGTGCCAGTAGCAGGGGAGGGGAACCAAACTATGGCTACACCTTC

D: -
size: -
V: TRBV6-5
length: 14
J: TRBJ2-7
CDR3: CASSYAYGDYEQYF
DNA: TGTGCCAGCAGTTACGCTTACGGGGATTACGAGCAGTACTTC

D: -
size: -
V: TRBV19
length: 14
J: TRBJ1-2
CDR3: CASSREQANYGYTF
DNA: TGTGCCAGTAGTCGAGAGCAGGCAAACTATGGCTACACCTTC

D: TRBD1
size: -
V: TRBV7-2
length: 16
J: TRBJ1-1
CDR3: CASSYGTADLNTEAFF
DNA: TGTGCCAGCAGCTACGGGACAGCCGACCTGAACACTGAAGCTTTCTTT

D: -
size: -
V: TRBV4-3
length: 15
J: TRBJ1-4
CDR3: CASSQEGRLQEKLFF
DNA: TGCGCCAGCAGCCAAGAGGGGCGCTTGCAGGAAAAACTGTTTTTT

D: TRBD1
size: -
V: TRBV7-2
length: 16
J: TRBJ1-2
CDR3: CASSLRQGPASYGYTF
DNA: TGTGCCAGCAGCTTAAGACAGGGGCCGGCGAGCTATGGCTACACCTTC

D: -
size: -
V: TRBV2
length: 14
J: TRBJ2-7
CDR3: CASSESPQGNVQYF
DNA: TGTGCCAGCAGTGAGTCCCCGCAGGGAAATGTGCAGTACTTC

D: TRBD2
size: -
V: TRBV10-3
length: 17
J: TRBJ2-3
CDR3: CAISESVGLHSTDTQYF
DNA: TGTGCCATCAGTGAGTCGGTGGGACTACATTCCACAGATACGCAGTATTTT

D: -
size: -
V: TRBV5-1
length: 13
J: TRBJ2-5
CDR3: CASSLDPQETQYF
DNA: TGCGCCAGCAGCTTGGACCCGCAAGAGACCCAGTACTTC

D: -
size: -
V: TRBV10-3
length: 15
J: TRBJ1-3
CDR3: CAIRGVGGSGNTIYF
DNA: TGTGCCATCAGAGGGGTCGGGGGATCCGGAAACACCATATATTTT

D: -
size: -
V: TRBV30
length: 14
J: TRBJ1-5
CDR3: CAWTPGRGNQPQHF
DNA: TGTGCCTGGACCCCAGGGAGGGGTAATCAGCCCCAGCATTTT

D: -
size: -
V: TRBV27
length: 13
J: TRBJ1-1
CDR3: CASSFVQGIEAFF
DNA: TGTGCCAGCAGTTTCGTCCAGGGGATTGAAGCTTTCTTT

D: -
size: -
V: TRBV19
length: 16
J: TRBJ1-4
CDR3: CASSPGGARWNEKLFF
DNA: TGTGCCAGTAGTCCAGGTGGGGCCCGGTGGAATGAAAAACTGTTTTTT

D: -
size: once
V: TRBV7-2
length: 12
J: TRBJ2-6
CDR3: CASSPRTVVLTF
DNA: TGTGCCAGCAGCCCTCGGACGGTCGTCCTGACTTTC

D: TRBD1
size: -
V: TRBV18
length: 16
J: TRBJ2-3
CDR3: CASSETGTGGPDTQYF
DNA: TGTGCCAGCTCAGAGACCGGGACAGGGGGGCCAGATACGCAGTATTTT

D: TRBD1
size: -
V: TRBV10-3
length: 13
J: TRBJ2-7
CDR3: CAISETGGGEQYF
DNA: TGTGCCATCAGTGAGACAGGGGGCGGCGAGCAGTACTTC

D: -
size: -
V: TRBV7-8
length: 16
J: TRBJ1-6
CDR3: CASSLGRSSGNSPLHF
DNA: TGTGCCAGCAGCTTAGGCAGGTCCTCGGGGAATTCACCCCTCCACTTT

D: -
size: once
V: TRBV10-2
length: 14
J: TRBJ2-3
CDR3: CASSESRGTDTQYF
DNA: TGCGCCAGCAGTGAGTCAAGGGGAACAGATACGCAGTATTTT

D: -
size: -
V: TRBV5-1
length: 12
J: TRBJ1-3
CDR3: CASSLPENTIYF
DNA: TGCGCCAGCAGCCTGCCGGAAAACACCATATATTTT

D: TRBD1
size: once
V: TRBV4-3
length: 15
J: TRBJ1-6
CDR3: CASSHGTDYNSPLHF
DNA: TGCGCCAGCAGCCACGGGACAGACTATAATTCACCCCTCCACTTT

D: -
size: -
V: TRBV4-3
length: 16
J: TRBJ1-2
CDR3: CASSQTSLGALYGYTF
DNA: TGCGCCAGCAGCCAGACTAGTCTCGGGGCCCTCTATGGCTACACCTTC

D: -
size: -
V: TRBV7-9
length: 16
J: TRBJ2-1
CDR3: CASSPKRDAPVDEQFF
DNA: TGTGCCAGCAGCCCAAAGAGGGACGCCCCCGTGGATGAGCAGTTCTTC

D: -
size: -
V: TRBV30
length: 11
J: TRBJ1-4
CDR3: CAWGLGEKLFF
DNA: TGTGCCTGGGGCTTAGGGGAAAAACTGTTTTTT

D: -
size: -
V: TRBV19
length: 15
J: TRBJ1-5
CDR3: CASSSRVVGNQPQHF
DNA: TGTGCCAGTAGTTCTCGCGTTGTTGGCAATCAGCCCCAGCATTTT